This T cell receptor beta chain was profiled in a study of shared clonotypes between healthy human individuals. Healthy adults negative for HIV, lacking recent acute infections or vaccinations, served as donors. Unsorted PBMC DNA was sequenced on ten immunoSEQ deep assay plates. Per the study methods: Junction-only sequences produced by ImmunoSEQ had no quality scores, so filtering differed. The data were produced by immunoSEQ multiplex PCR, yet TCRdb's version contains in-frame clones alone and is incomplete. The V and J calls and clone size are taken from that table; D and trimming were inferred from the DNA. The sample yields 450,000 to 600,000 clones, 60% to 85% seen once. Specimen: PBMCs. The TCR sequence derives from a middle-aged woman in good health. Some clones in this sample may be carry-over from other donors' samples.

The CDR3 DNA follows: TGTGCCAGCAGTGATGGCAGCGGGGGGGGAAATGAGCAGTTCTTC. The encoded protein is CASSDGSGGGNEQFF. The J gene is TRBJ2-1, the V gene TRBV6-1; TRBD2 aligns across 10 bases. CDR3 length: 15 amino acids. Germline lookup yields CDR1 MNHNS and CDR2 SASEGT. V shed 3 bases, J shed 7 bases, and the junction held 6 bases outside the gene matches.